This TCR beta chain was recorded in a study of beta chain features in type 1 diabetes. The study, taken as a whole, reports: Since sequencing was performed on cDNA, cells with high TCR expression could be over-represented. Researchers report that Type 1 diabetes patients had moderately but significantly shorter TCRB CDR3s across all four CD4+ subsets.

Expressed TCRB transcripts were sequenced because the isolated RNA had all been reverse transcribed beforehand. The method was immunoSEQ multiplex PCR; TCRdb's version includes in-frame clones alone and lacks a portion of them. This sample has about 650,000 clones, with 9.5% to 15% found just once. Worth noting for this clone: Its antigen remains unidentified.

From germline, CDR1 is MDHEN and CDR2 SYDVKM. V dropped 2 bases and J dropped 4; count of bases not matched to a gene: 5. The CDR3 has 15 residues. Specimen: naive CD4+ T cells from blood. V gene TRBV28 combines with J gene TRBJ2-4; 7 bases are shared with TRBD1. The origin of this receptor is a man under 40 with type 1 diabetes. The CDR3, as DNA: TGTGCCAGCAGTTTAAATCCGACAGGGAAAAACATTCAGTACTTC. Translated, it gives CASSLNPTGKNIQYF.